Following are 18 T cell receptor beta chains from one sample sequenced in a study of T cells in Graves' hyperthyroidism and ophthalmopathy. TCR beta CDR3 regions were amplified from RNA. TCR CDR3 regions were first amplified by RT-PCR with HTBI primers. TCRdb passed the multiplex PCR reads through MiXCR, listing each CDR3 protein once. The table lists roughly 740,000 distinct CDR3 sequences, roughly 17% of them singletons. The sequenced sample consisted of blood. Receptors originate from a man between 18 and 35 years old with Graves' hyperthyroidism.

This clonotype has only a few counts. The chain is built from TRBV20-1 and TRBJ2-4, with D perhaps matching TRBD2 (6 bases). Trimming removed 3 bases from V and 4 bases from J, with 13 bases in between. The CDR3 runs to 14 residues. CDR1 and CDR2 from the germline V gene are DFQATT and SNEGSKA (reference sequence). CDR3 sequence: CSASGGLSKNIQYF. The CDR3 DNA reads TGCAGTGCTAGCGGGGGTCTAAGTAAAAACATTCAGTACTTC.

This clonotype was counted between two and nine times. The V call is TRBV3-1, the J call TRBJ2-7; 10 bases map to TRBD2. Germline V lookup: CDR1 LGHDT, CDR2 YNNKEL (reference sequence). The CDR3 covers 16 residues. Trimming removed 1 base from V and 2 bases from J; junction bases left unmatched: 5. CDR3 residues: CASSQGTSGLTYEQYF. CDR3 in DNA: TGTGCCAGCAGCCAAGGGACTAGCGGCCTGACCTACGAGCAGTACTTC.

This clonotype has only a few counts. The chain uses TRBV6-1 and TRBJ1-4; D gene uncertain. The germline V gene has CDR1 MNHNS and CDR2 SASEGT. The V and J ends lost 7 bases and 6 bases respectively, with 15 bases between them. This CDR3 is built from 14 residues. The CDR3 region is CASTKTAGHEKLFF. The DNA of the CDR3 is TGTGCCAGCACGAAGACCGCCGGTCATGAAAAACTGTTTTTT.

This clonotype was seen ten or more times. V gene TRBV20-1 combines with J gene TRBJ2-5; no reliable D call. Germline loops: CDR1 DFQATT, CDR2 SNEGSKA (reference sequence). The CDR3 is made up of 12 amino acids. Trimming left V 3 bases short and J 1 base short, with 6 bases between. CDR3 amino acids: CSASTTQETQYF. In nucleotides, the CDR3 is TGCAGTGCTAGTACCACCCAAGAGACCCAGTACTTC.

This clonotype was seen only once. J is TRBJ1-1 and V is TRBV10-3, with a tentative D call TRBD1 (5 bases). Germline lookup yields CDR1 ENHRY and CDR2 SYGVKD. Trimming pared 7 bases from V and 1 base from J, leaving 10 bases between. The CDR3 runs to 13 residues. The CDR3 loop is CAITTGENTEAFF. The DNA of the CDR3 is TGTGCCATCACTACAGGCGAGAACACTGAAGCTTTCTTT.

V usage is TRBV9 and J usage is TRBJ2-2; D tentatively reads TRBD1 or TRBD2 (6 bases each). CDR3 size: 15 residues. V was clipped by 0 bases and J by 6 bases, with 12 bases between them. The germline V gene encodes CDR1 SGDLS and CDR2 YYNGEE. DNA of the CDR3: TGTGCCAGCAGCGTAGGGAACAGGGAGGCCGGGGAGCTGTTTTTT. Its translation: CASSVGNREAGELFF.

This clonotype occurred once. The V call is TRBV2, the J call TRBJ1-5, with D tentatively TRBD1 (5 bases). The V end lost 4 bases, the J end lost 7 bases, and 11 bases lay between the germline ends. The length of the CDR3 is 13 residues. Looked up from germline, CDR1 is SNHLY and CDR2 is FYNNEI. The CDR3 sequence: CASSGSRDQPQHF. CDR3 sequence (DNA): TGTGCCAGCAGTGGATCCAGGGACCAGCCCCAGCATTTT.

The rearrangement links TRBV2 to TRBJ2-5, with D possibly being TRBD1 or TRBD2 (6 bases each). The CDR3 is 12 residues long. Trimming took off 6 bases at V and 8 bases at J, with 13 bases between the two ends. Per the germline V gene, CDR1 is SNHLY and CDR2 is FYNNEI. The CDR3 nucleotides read TGTGCCAGCAGCGGAAAGGGGGGTACCCAGTACTTC. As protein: CASSGKGGTQYF.

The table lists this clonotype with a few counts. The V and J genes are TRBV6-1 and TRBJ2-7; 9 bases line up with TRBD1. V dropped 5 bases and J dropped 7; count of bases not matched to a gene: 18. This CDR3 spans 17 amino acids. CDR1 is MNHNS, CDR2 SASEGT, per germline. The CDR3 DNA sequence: TGTGCCAGCAGTAAGACGACCACCGGGACAGGGCCTAAGGAGCAGTACTTC. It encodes CASSKTTTGTGPKEQYF.

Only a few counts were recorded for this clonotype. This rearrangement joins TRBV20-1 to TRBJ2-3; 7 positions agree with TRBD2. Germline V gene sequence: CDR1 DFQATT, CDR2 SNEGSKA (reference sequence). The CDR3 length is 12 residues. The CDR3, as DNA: TGCCTCAGGCGGGAGTCGCAGGATACGCAGTATTTT. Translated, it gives CLRRESQDTQYF.

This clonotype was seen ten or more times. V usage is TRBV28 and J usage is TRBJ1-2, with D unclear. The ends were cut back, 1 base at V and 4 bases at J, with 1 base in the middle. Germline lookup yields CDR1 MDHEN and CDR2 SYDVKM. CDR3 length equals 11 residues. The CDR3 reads CASSLSYGYTF. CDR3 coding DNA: TGTGCCAGCAGTTTATCCTATGGCTACACCTTC.

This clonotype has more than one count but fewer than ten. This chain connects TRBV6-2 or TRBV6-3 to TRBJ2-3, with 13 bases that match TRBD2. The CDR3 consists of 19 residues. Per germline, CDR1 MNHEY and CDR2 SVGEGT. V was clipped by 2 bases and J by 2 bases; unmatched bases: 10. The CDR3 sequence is CASSYGISGLAGNTDTQYF. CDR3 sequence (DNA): TGTGCCAGCAGTTACGGAATTTCGGGACTAGCGGGAAACACAGATACGCAGTATTTT.

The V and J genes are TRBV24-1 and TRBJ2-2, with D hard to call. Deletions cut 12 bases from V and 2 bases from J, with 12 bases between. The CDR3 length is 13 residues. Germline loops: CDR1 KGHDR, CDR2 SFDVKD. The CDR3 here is CALLWENTGELFF. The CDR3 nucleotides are TGTGCCCTGCTCTGGGAAAACACCGGGGAGCTGTTTTTT.

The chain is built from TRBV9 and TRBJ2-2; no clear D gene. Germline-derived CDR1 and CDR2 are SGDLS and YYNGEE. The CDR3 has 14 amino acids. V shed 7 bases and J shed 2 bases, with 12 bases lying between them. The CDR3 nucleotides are TGTGCCAGCCGGTCGAGGCACAACACCGGGGAGCTGTTTTTT. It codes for CASRSRHNTGELFF.

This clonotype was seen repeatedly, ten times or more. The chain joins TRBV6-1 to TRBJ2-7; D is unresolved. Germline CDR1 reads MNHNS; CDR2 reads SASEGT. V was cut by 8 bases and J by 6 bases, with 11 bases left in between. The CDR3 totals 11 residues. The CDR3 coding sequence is TGTGCCAGCGCCATAAGGTCCGAGCAGTACTTC. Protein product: CASAIRSEQYF.

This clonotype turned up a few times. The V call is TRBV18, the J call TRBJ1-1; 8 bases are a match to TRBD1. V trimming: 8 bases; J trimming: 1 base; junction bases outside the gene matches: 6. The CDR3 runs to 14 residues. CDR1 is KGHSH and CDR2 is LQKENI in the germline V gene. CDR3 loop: CASKTGTGNTEAFF. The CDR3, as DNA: TGTGCCAGCAAAACCGGGACAGGGAACACTGAAGCTTTCTTT. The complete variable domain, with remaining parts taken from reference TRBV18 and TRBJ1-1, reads NAGVMQNPRHLVRRRGQEARLRCSPMKGHSHVYWYRQLPEEGLKFMVYLQKENIIDESGMPKERFSAEFPKEGPSILRIQQVVRGDSAAYFCASKTGTGNTEAFFGQGTRLTVV.

CDR3 sequence reads: CASSQTGRRGGLFF. CDR3 nucleotides: TGCGCCAGCAGCCAAACTGGACGGCGCGGTGGGCTGTTTTTT. This chain connects TRBV4-1 to TRBJ2-2; D is uncertain. In germline, CDR1 is MGHRA, CDR2 YSYEKL. The CDR3 runs 14 residues. Trimming took off 2 bases at V and 13 bases at J, with 17 bases between the two ends.

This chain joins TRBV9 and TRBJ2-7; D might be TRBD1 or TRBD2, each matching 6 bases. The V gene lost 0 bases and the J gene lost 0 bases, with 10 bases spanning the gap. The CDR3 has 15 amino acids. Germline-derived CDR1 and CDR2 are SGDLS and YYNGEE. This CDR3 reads CASSVDWGASYEQYF. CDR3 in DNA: TGTGCCAGCAGCGTAGACTGGGGGGCCTCCTACGAGCAGTACTTC.